These 12 T cell receptor beta chains share one sample of origin, sequenced in a study of blood T cell repertoires in COVID-19. TCRdb keeps only in-frame clones here, not all; method: immunoSEQ multiplex PCR. Of about 300,000 clones listed, 85% to 90% were seen once; the top ten hold approximately 1.8%. The sequenced material came from peripheral blood. The receptors shown here come from a woman aged 25-40 years with COVID-19, enrolled during active disease.

The rearrangement links TRBV28 to TRBJ2-7; 9 nucleotides line up with TRBD1. Unmatched junction bases numbered 11, after V lost 6 bases and J lost 5 bases. Germline loops: CDR1 MDHEN, CDR2 SYDVKM. The CDR3 spans 15 residues. The CDR3 region is CASRPSGTGYHEQYV. In DNA, the CDR3 is TGTGCCAGCAGGCCATCCGGGACAGGGTATCACGAGCAGTACGTC.

This clone was detected only once. This rearrangement joins TRBV14 to TRBJ1-1; weak D call: TRBD1 (5 bases). Germline V gene lookup returns CDR1 SGHDN and CDR2 FVKESK. This CDR3 has 13 amino acids. V was clipped by 7 bases and J by 6 bases, with 15 bases between them. Here the CDR3 DNA reads TGTGCCAGCAACCCGCGGGGGTCCGCTGAAGCTTTCTTT. Protein product: CASNPRGSAEAFF.

The chain joins TRBV3-1 (or the pseudogene TRBV3-2) to TRBJ2-5, with 12 bases aligning to TRBD2. Germline V gives CDR1 LGHDT, CDR2 YNNKEL (reference sequence). The CDR3 loop spans 16 amino acids. Trimming removed 4 bases from V and 2 bases from J; junction bases left unmatched: 5. CDR3 DNA sequence: TGTGCCAGCAGCCCTTCTGGACTAGCGGGGCAAGAGACCCAGTACTTC. Residues: CASSPSGLAGQETQYF.

The chain combines TRBV7-9 with TRBJ1-3; 7 nucleotides agree with TRBD1. CDR1 and CDR2 from the germline V gene are SEHNR and FQNEAQ (reference sequence). V lost 4 bases and J lost 2; bases outside the gene matches: 5. The CDR3 totals 15 residues. The CDR3 region is CASSSLQGTGNTIYF. The CDR3 nucleotides read TGTGCCAGCAGCTCATTACAGGGGACTGGAAACACCATATATTTT.

The J gene is TRBJ1-2, the V gene TRBV2, with 7 bases matching TRBD1. Germline V gene data show CDR1 as SNHLY and CDR2 as FYNNEI. The CDR3 covers 17 residues. V lost 6 bases to trimming and J lost 2 bases; unmatched junction nucleotides: 15. The CDR3 reads CASSLDRAPGLNYGYTF. The CDR3 coding sequence is TGTGCCAGCAGCCTCGACAGGGCCCCGGGGTTGAACTATGGCTACACCTTC.

J is TRBJ1-1 and V is TRBV18, with TRBD1 matching 11 bases. Looked up from germline, CDR1 is KGHSH and CDR2 is LQKENI. The trim removed 4 bases at V and 5 bases at J, leaving 3 bases unmatched. The CDR3 length is 14 residues. The CDR3 reads CASSLDRGQTEAFF. CDR3 DNA sequence: TGTGCCAGCTCACTGGACAGGGGGCAAACTGAAGCTTTCTTT.

The chain joins TRBV5-1 to TRBJ2-2; TRBD2 matches 8 bases. This CDR3 contains 15 residues. With 5 bases clipped from V and 1 base from J, the junction kept 4 bases outside the gene matches. CDR1 and CDR2 from the germline V gene are SGHRS and YFSETQ. CDR3 sequence reads: CASRQTSGNTGELFF. The DNA for the CDR3 is TGCGCCAGCAGACAAACTAGCGGGAACACCGGGGAGCTGTTTTTT.

J is TRBJ1-1 and V is TRBV6-5, with D perhaps TRBD1 (6 bases). Germline loops: CDR1 MNHEY, CDR2 SVGAGI. V was clipped by 8 bases and J by 0 bases, with 13 bases between them. This CDR3 has 14 amino acids. The CDR3 nucleotides are TGTGCCAGCGGAATGGACAGCATGAACACTGAAGCTTTCTTT. Residues: CASGMDSMNTEAFF.

The genes are TRBV3-1 (or the pseudogene TRBV3-2) and TRBJ2-3; TRBD1 might be the D (6 bases). This CDR3 is 15 amino acids long. Germline V gene data show CDR1 as LGHDT and CDR2 as YNNKEL (reference sequence). V was clipped by 4 bases and J by 6 bases, with 17 bases between them. The CDR3, as DNA: TGTGCCAGCAGCCGAGGGTCGGTTCAGGGGGATACGCAGTATTTT. This translates into CASSRGSVQGDTQYF.

The chain joins TRBV29-1 to TRBJ2-2, with 8 bases lining up with TRBD1. The CDR3 is 15 residues long. Germline-derived CDR1 and CDR2 are SQVTM and ANQGSEA. The junction had 6 bases not matched to a gene; V was cut back by 1 base and J by 5 bases. CDR3 nucleotides: TGCAGCGTTGAAGGCAGGGGGCGCCTAACCGGGGAGCTGTTTTTT. It yields the protein CSVEGRGRLTGELFF.

The CDR3 here is CASSWTTRGYGELFF. CDR3 DNA sequence: TGTGCCAGCAGTTGGACGACACGCGGGTACGGGGAGCTGTTTTTT. The chain has TRBV6-2 or TRBV6-3 and TRBJ2-2, with D perhaps TRBD2 (5 bases). V lost 4 bases to trimming and J lost 7 bases, with 16 bases between them. The CDR3 extends over 15 amino acids. CDR1 is MNHEY and CDR2 is SVGEGT in the germline V gene.

J is TRBJ1-5 and V is TRBV6-5; 10 bases are shared with TRBD1. The ends lost 6 bases at V and 1 base at J; junction bases unmatched: 3. This CDR3 region has 15 residues. CDR1 MNHEY and CDR2 SVGAGI come from the germline V gene. CDR3 coding DNA: TGTGCCAGCAGCAAGGGACAGGGGAGCAATCAGCCCCAGCATTTT. Amino acid sequence: CASSKGQGSNQPQHF.